The rows below give T cell receptor beta chains drawn from one sample of a study of blood T cells in healthy people across ages. TCRdb ran MiXCR on the 5' RACE reads and lists one entry per CDR3 protein. This sample yields hundreds of thousands of distinct CDR3 sequences, of which roughly 44% are seen a single time; around 21% belongs to the top ten. The sequencing sample was made of blood. The receptors originated from a man aged 55 to 70 in good health. CDR3s include the opening cysteine and the closing phenylalanine or tryptophan. D genes are given only for firm matches. Some rows have no size entry. The others give once, few or many, or a class for an expanded clone.

D gene: TRBD1
J gene: TRBJ1-2
CDR3 length: 15
V gene: TRBV3-1
clone size: .
CDR3 DNA: TGTGCCAGCAGCCAAGGGGGACAGGGCCTCGGTGGCTACACCTTC
CDR3 protein: CASSQGGQGLGGYTF

D gene: TRBD1
J gene: TRBJ1-1
CDR3 length: 17
V gene: TRBV9
clone size: .
CDR3 DNA: TGTGCCAGCAGCCCTAGTAGTTTGACAGGGCTGAACACTGAAGCTTTCTTT
CDR3 protein: CASSPSSLTGLNTEAFF

D gene: .
J gene: TRBJ1-6
CDR3 length: 12
V gene: TRBV10-3
clone size: few
CDR3 DNA: TGTGCCATCAGAGACAGTAATTCACCCCTCCACTTT
CDR3 protein: CAIRDSNSPLHF

D gene: .
J gene: TRBJ2-7
CDR3 length: 13
V gene: TRBV5-1
clone size: many
CDR3 DNA: TGCGCCAGCAGCTTGTGGGAAACCTACGAGCAGTACTTC
CDR3 protein: CASSLWETYEQYF

D gene: .
J gene: TRBJ2-3
CDR3 length: 16
V gene: TRBV20-1
clone size: .
CDR3 DNA: TGCAGTGCTAGTTTCCCGGGGGCCTATGAGAAAGATACGCAGTATTTT
CDR3 protein: CSASFPGAYEKDTQYF

D gene: .
J gene: TRBJ2-7
CDR3 length: 11
V gene: TRBV28
clone size: few
CDR3 DNA: TGTGCCATTCGCTCCCCAGGGTCCCAGTACTTC
CDR3 protein: CAIRSPGSQYF

D gene: .
J gene: TRBJ2-3
CDR3 length: 16
V gene: TRBV7-8
clone size: .
CDR3 DNA: TGTGCCAGCAGCTTAACCGACGACCGCGGCACAGATACGCAGTATTTT
CDR3 protein: CASSLTDDRGTDTQYF

D gene: .
J gene: TRBJ2-7
CDR3 length: 11
V gene: TRBV12-3/TRBV12-4
clone size: few
CDR3 DNA: TGTGCCAGCACTATGGGCTACGAGCAGTACTTC
CDR3 protein: CASTMGYEQYF

D gene: TRBD2
J gene: TRBJ2-5
CDR3 length: 17
V gene: TRBV3-1
clone size: .
CDR3 DNA: TGTGCCAGCAGCCAAGATATCGAGCGGGGGGGCCGAGAGACCCAGTACTTC
CDR3 protein: CASSQDIERGGRETQYF

D gene: .
J gene: TRBJ1-6
CDR3 length: 13
V gene: TRBV4-3
clone size: .
CDR3 DNA: TGCGCCAGCAGCCGAGAGGGGTTTTCACCCCTCCACTTT
CDR3 protein: CASSREGFSPLHF

D gene: TRBD1
J gene: TRBJ2-7
CDR3 length: 13
V gene: TRBV2
clone size: few
CDR3 DNA: TGTGCCAGCAGAGACGGGACAGGCTACGAGCAGTACTTC
CDR3 protein: CASRDGTGYEQYF

D gene: TRBD1
J gene: TRBJ1-3
CDR3 length: 19
V gene: TRBV20-1
clone size: .
CDR3 DNA: TGCAGTGCTAGAGAGGACAGGGCACCCTCACCCATCTCTGGAAACACCATATATTTT
CDR3 protein: CSAREDRAPSPISGNTIYF

D gene: .
J gene: TRBJ2-3
CDR3 length: 13
V gene: TRBV7-2
clone size: .
CDR3 DNA: TGTGCCAGCAGCGACGCACGGGGGGATACGCAGTATTTT
CDR3 protein: CASSDARGDTQYF

D gene: .
J gene: TRBJ2-5
CDR3 length: 15
V gene: TRBV27
clone size: .
CDR3 DNA: TGTGCCAGCAGTTTTCTCGGGGGAGATGGAGAGACCCAGTACTTC
CDR3 protein: CASSFLGGDGETQYF

D gene: .
J gene: TRBJ2-1
CDR3 length: 16
V gene: TRBV12-3/TRBV12-4
clone size: .
CDR3 DNA: TGTGCCAGCAGTTCTCCAATGCGGACAGCGGAATATGAGCAGTTCTTC
CDR3 protein: CASSSPMRTAEYEQFF

D gene: TRBD1
J gene: TRBJ1-6
CDR3 length: 19
V gene: TRBV7-2
clone size: few
CDR3 DNA: TGTGCCAGCAGCCTAAAGGGACAGGTCCTTCACTCCTATAATTCACCCCTCCACTTT
CDR3 protein: CASSLKGQVLHSYNSPLHF

D gene: .
J gene: TRBJ2-1
CDR3 length: 14
V gene: TRBV6-1
clone size: .
CDR3 DNA: TGTGCCAGCAGTGAACGTGCCTCCTACAATGAGCAGTTCTTC
CDR3 protein: CASSERASYNEQFF

D gene: TRBD2
J gene: TRBJ2-1
CDR3 length: 18
V gene: TRBV6-2/TRBV6-3
clone size: .
CDR3 DNA: TGTGCCAGCAGTTACCGGCTAGCGGGGGGCCCCTCCTACAATGAGCAGTTCTTC
CDR3 protein: CASSYRLAGGPSYNEQFF

D gene: TRBD1
J gene: TRBJ1-1
CDR3 length: 18
V gene: TRBV15
clone size: once
CDR3 DNA: TGTGCCACCAGCAGAGCTTCCCGACAGGGGGCCCTGAACACTGAAGCTTTCTTT
CDR3 protein: CATSRASRQGALNTEAFF

D gene: .
J gene: TRBJ2-5
CDR3 length: 16
V gene: TRBV5-4
clone size: once
CDR3 DNA: TGTGCCAGCAGCTTCGGAGGTGATACCCCCGAAGAGACCCAGTACTTC
CDR3 protein: CASSFGGDTPEETQYF

D gene: .
J gene: TRBJ2-3
CDR3 length: 14
V gene: TRBV15
clone size: few
CDR3 DNA: TGTGCCACCAGCAGGGAAGACTACATTGATACGCAGTATTTT
CDR3 protein: CATSREDYIDTQYF

D gene: .
J gene: TRBJ2-4
CDR3 length: 14
V gene: TRBV12-3/TRBV12-4
clone size: few
CDR3 DNA: TGTGCCAGCAGTTTTGAGGGAACCAAAAACATTCAGTACTTC
CDR3 protein: CASSFEGTKNIQYF